This T cell receptor (beta chain) was observed in a study of identical twins. Whole-study findings and limits: Instead of following the same donors, the conclusions were based on cross-sectional statistical analysis. In cord blood, abundant beta clonotypes had fewer insertions; memory showed no trend.

There are many counts of this clonotype. Its antigen is still unknown. The CDR3 extends over 12 amino acids. Between the trimmed V and J ends, which lost 2 bases and 6 bases, there was a span of 5 bases. The germline CDR1 and CDR2 sequences are SEHNR and FQNEAQ (reference sequence). Through template switching, a universal primer site was introduced, and the cDNA contained unique molecular identifiers. Each CDR3 protein gets one entry after TCRdb re-called the 5' RACE reads with MiXCR. Of around 530,000 distinct CDR3 sequences listed, approximately 14% were seen once; the top ten hold 0.35% to 0.45%. This sample also belongs to another study, concerning yellow fever vaccine responses in identical twins.

V and J are TRBV7-9 and TRBJ2-1; D unclear. Sequencing was done on a sample of CD4+ T cells sorted from blood. The sequence derives from a woman in her late teens or twenties in good health. The CDR3 region is CASSLSSNEQFF. CDR3 in DNA: TGTGCCAGCAGCTTATCGAGCAATGAGCAGTTCTTC.